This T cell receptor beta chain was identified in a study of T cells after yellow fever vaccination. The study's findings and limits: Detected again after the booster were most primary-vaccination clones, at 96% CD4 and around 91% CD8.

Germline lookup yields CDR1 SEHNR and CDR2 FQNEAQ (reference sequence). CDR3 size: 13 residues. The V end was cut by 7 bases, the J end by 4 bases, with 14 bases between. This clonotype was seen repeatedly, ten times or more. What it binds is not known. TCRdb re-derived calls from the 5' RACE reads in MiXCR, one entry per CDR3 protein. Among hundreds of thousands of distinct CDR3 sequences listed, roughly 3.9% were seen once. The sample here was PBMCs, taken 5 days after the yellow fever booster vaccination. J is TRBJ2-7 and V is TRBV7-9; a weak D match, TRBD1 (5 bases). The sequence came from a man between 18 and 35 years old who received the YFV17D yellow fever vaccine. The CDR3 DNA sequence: TGTGCCAGCAATGCCCCAGGGTCATACGAGCAGTACTTC. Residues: CASNAPGSYEQYF. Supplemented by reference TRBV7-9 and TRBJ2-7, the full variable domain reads DTGVSQNPRHKITKRGQNVTFRCDPISEHNRLYWYRQTLGQGPEFLTYFQNEAQLEKSRLLSDRFSAERPKGSFSTLEIQRTEQGDSAMYLCASNAPGSYEQYFGPGTRLTVT.